The entry that follows covers one T cell receptor beta chain sequence. Only one count was recorded for this clone. It has no known antigen specificity. Nothing much larger sits one base from this clone, and base qualities are not available. The sample is drawn from a study of radiotherapy plus CTLA-4 blockade in lung cancer (dated by TCRdb to 2017 to 2018). Broadly, across the study: Among enrolled patients, approximately 17% had an objective response and 25% to 35% reached disease control.

What the work shows at the level of the full study, not this receptor alone: TCR clones derived from tumors expanded in peripheral blood after treatment with radiotherapy and ipilimumab. Early dynamic changes in blood T cell clones, together with increased serum interferon-beta after radiation, were reported as the strongest predictors of response.

The library was obtained by the immunoSEQ multiplex PCR assay. This immuneACCESS table, as held by TCRdb, lists in-frame sequences with V and J called but not all clones. Of the missing ones, under half trace to an unresolved V gene in checked studies; the others have no known cause. For this sample the table gives approximately 89,000 clones, of which around 76% were detected only once. 3% to 4.5% of the sample belongs to the ten largest clones. The study tested focal radiation therapy combined with CTLA-4 blockade (ipilimumab) in patients with chemo-refractory metastatic non-small-cell lung cancer. The receptor comes from a human donor with non-small cell lung cancer who had a partial response to radiotherapy plus ipilimumab. Some clones in this sample may be carry-over from other donors' samples. Sample: peripheral blood, taken from a patient treated with radiotherapy plus ipilimumab.

The DNA sequence is as follows: TGCAGCGTTGAGGCGGAGAGCTCCTACGAGCAGTACTTC. Its protein reads: CSVEAESSYEQYF. Rearrangement joined TRBV29-1 to TRBJ2-7, with the D gene too uncertain to name. V was cut back by 3 bases and J by 0 bases, leaving a gap of 9 bases between them. CDR3 length: 13 amino acids, cysteine to phenylalanine. The entry retains the CDR3 DNA only, 39 bases that are in frame from base 1. From a lookup of the germline V gene, CDR1 and CDR2 are SQVTM and ANQGSEA.